This record looks at one TCR beta chain sequence and its context. Its specific antigen is unknown. It has no much larger one-base neighbor in the sample; base qualities were not kept. Sequencing was performed on an Illumina NovaSeq 6000. TCRalpha and TCRbeta cDNA libraries were constructed by 5'RACE with constant-segment primers, with sample barcodes and unique molecular identifiers being introduced. RNA was extracted from every sample with Trizol reagent. Amplification of the libraries took two PCR steps, and the second step added a second sample barcode plus Illumina TruSeq adapters. Sequencing of libraries was performed on an Illumina NovaSeq with 2 x 150 bp paired-end reads. The source study handled its data this way. With migec v1.2.7, reads were demultiplexed and then collapsed into UMI-guided consensus sequences. Using mixcr v2.1.11, UMI consensuses were aligned to TRA and TRB V and J templates and then assembled into clonotypes. A clonotype was counted as expanded or contracted only when both edgeR and NoisET called the clonotype significant, with the noise models trained on biological replicates. For edgeR calls, a false discovery rate-adjusted p below 0.01 and a log2 fold-change threshold of 1 were applied. As an exploratory analysis of dynamics, max-normalized trajectories of the 1000 most abundant clonotypes were examined by PCA with hierarchical clustering. Each responding clone was given a CD4 or CD8 phenotype based on the CD4+ and CD8+ repertoires, which had been sequenced separately. The public sequencing data were trimmed at Q25 with fastp and processed into clonotypes with MiXCR by TCRdb, which kept only in-frame beta chains. Each entry is one CDR3 protein sequence, shown with its most common DNA and genes. The V and J calls reflect TCRdb's pipeline rather than the authors' work. The table for this sample lists around 510,000 distinct CDR3 sequences; about 22% of them were counted only once. Around 7.7% of the sample belongs to the ten largest clones.

The sample is drawn from a study of T-cell memory formation after mild COVID-19 (TCRdb year 2021). About the investigation overall: Most TCR sequence clusters were specific to one of the two donors. In a couple of donors, T-cell clones that expanded and contracted after mild COVID-19 were tracked by sequencing TCRalpha and TCRbeta repertoires over time. The cohort was made up of two young adult volunteers, one female and one male, who were previously healthy.

Paper-wide results and their limitations: Only two mild cases were covered in the study, and larger cohorts including severe cases with pre-infection samples were considered necessary. Some responding clones were detected in pre-infection memory, suggesting pre-existing cross-reactive memory T cells joined the SARS-CoV-2 response. The second-wave clones that peaked on day 37 were not confirmed to be SARS-CoV-2 specific. Contracting CD4+ clones turned up mainly in the CM and EM memory subsets, whereas EMRA was where CD8+ clones were enriched. Clones contracting from day 15 to 85 had balanced CD4/CD8 phenotypes, while a second wave expanding from day 15 to 37 was biased towards CD4+.

PBMCs were isolated by Ficoll-Paque density gradient centrifugation. From its cysteine to its phenylalanine, the CDR3 spans 14 amino acids. Only CDR3 DNA is held: 42 bases, read in frame from base 1. CDR1 and CDR2 are read off the germline V gene as SNHLY and FYNNEI. V drops 3 bases and J drops 4 bases, leaving 12 bases in between. Sequenced input: PBMCs or a T cell subset sorted from them (not recorded which). This receptor chain uses TRBV2 and TRBJ2-5; D gene: possibly TRBD2, on 5 matching bases. This clonotype was obtained from an adult woman who had mild COVID-19 (a few samples of this study predate the infection). The sample titles of this study are shuffled in the database, so cell type and time point are left out; the donor was told from shared clones. The CDR3 reads CASSDGVWGETQYF. The nucleotides are TGTGCCAGCAGTGACGGGGTCTGGGGAGAGACCCAGTACTTC.